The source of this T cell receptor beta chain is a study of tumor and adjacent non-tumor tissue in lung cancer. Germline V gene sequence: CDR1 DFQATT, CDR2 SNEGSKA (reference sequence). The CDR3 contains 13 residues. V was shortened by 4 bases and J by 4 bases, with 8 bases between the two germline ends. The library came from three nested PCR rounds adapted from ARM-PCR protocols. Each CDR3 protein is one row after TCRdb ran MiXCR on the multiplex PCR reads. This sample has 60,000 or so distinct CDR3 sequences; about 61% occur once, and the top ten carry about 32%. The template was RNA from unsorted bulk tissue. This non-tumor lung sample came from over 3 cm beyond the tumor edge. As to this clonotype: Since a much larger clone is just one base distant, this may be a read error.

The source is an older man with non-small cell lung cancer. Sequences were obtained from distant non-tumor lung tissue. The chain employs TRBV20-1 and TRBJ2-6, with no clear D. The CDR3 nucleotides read TGCAGTGCTAATAAGCCCGGGGCCAACGTCCTGACTTTC. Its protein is CSANKPGANVLTF.